Here is one T cell receptor (beta chain) with its context. In the study's own analysis: It was from reference gene primer amplification that nucleated cell counts were estimated. The assay was immunoSEQ multiplex PCR, and TCRdb's table has in-frame clones only and misses some. V and J calls plus clone size are reproduced from that table; the DNA served to infer D and trimming. The profile shows approximately 90,000 clones, 65% to 85% of them singletons. These data belong to a study of blood T cell repertoires in COVID-19. Background on the study: The samples span acute and convalescent COVID-19 from the United States, Italy and Spain. The cDNA or gDNA used as material had been derived from T cells, B-cell-depleted T cells, or PBMCs.

V trimming: 6 bases; J trimming: 0 bases; junction bases outside the gene matches: 0. This CDR3 has 13 amino acids. Per germline, CDR1 MDHEN and CDR2 SYDVKM. What was sequenced was peripheral blood. The chain couples TRBV28 to TRBJ2-5, with TRBD2 matching over 8 bases. This clonotype was sampled from a woman at least 80 years old with active or convalescent COVID-19. The CDR3 region has the DNA TGTGCCAGCAGACTAGCGGACCAAGAGACCCAGTACTTC. This sequence encodes CASRLADQETQYF.